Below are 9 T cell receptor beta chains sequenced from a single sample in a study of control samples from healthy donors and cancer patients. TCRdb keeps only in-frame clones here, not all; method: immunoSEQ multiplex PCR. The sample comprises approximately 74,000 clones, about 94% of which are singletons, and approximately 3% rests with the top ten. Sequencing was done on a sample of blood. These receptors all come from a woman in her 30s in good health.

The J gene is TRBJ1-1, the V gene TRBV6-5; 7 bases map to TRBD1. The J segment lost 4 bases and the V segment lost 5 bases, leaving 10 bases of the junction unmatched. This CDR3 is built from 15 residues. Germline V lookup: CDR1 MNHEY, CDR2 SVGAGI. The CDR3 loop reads CASSPGGAGVTEAFF. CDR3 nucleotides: TGTGCCAGCAGTCCAGGGGGTGCAGGGGTCACTGAAGCTTTCTTT.

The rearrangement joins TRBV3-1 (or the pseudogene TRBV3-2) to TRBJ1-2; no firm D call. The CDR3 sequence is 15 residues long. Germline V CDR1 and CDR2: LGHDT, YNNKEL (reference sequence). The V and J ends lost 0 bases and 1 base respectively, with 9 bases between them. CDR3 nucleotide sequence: TGTGCCAGCAGCCAAGACCCTACAGATAACTATGGCTACACCTTC. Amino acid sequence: CASSQDPTDNYGYTF.

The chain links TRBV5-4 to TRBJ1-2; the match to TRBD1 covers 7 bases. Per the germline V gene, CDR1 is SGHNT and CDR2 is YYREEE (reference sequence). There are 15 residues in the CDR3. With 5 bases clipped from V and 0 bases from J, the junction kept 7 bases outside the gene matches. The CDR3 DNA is TGTGCCAGCAGAATATTGACAGGGACTAACTATGGCTACACCTTC. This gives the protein CASRILTGTNYGYTF.

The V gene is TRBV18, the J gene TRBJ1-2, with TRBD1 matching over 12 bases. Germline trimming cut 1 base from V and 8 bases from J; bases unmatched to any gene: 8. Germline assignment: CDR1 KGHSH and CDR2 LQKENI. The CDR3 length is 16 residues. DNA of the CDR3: TGTGCCAGCTCACCACAACCGGGACAGGGGGCAGAGGGCTACACCTTC. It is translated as CASSPQPGQGAEGYTF.

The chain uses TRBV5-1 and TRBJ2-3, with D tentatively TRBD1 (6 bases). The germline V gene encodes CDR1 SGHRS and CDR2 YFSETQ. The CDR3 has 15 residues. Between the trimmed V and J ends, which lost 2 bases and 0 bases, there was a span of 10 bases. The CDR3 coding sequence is TGCGCCAGCAGCTTCCAGGGGTCTAGCACAGATACGCAGTATTTT. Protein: CASSFQGSSTDTQYF.

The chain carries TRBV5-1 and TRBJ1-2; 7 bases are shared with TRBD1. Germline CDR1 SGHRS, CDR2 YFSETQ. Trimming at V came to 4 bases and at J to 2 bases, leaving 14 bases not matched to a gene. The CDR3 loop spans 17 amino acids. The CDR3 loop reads CASSLDRDQRVNYGYTF. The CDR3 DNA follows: TGCGCCAGCAGCCTAGACAGGGACCAGCGCGTCAACTATGGCTACACCTTC.

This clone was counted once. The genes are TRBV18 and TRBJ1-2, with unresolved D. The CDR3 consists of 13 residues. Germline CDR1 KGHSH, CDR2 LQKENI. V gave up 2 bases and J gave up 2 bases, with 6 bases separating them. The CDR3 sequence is CASSPTGNYGYTF. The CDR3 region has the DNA TGTGCCAGCTCACCAACCGGAAACTATGGCTACACCTTC.

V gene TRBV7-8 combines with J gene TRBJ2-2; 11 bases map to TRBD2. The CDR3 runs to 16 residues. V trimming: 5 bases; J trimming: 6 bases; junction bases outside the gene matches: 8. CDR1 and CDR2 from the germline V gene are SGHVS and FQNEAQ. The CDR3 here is CASSSSGGALAGELFF. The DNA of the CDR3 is TGTGCCAGCAGCAGTAGCGGGGGGGCCTTAGCCGGGGAGCTGTTTTTT.

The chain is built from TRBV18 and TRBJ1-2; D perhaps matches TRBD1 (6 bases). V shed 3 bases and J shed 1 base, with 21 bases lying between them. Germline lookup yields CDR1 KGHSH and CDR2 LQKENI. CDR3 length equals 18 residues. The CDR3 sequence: CASSPLSPTGQLNYGYTF. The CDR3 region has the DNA TGTGCCAGCTCACCTCTGAGCCCCACGGGACAACTTAACTATGGCTACACCTTC.